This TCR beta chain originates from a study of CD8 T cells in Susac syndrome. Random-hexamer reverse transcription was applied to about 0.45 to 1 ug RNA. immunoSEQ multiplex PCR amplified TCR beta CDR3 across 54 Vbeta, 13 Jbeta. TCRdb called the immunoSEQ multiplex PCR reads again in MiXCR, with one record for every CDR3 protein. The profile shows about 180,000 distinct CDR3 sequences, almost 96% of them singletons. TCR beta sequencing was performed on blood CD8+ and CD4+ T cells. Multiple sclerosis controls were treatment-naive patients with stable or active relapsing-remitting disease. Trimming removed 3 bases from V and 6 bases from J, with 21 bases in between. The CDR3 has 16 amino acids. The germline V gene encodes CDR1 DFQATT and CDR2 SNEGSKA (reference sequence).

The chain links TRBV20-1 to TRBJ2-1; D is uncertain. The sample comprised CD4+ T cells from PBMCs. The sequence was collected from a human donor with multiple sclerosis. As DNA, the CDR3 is TGCAGTGCTAGTACCTACTCGGCGAGATATGTCAATGAGCAGTTCTTC. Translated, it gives CSASTYSARYVNEQFF.